The rows below give T cell receptor beta chains drawn from one sample of a study of regulatory T cells in long-lasting Graves disease. TCRdb called the multiplex PCR reads again in MiXCR, with one record for every CDR3 protein. In the table there are more than 450,000 distinct CDR3 sequences, 12% of which are singletons. The same sample was also used in a study of T cells in Graves' hyperthyroidism and ophthalmopathy.

This specimen consisted of peripheral blood mononuclear cells (PBMCs), obtained at new diagnosis, from a patient treated with antithyroid drugs. The source of these receptors is a woman aged 25-40 years with Graves disease. Both conserved end residues are part of each CDR3. Each record gives: clone size, D gene, V gene, J gene, CDR3 protein, CDR3 DNA. D genes are given only for firm matches. Where a row states a size, it is once, few, many or the class of an expanded clone; other rows omit it.

clone size: many
D gene: -
V gene: TRBV2
J gene: TRBJ1-3
CDR3 protein: CASSDLGTGNTIYF
CDR3 DNA: TGTGCCAGCAGTGATTTAGGGACTGGAAACACCATATATTTT

clone size: many
D gene: -
V gene: TRBV11-2
J gene: TRBJ2-1
CDR3 protein: CASSSPLIYEQFF
CDR3 DNA: TGTGCCAGCAGTTCCCCCCTAATATATGAGCAGTTCTTC

clone size: few
D gene: TRBD2
V gene: TRBV20-1
J gene: TRBJ2-1
CDR3 protein: CSARSFGGEGSDEQFF
CDR3 DNA: TGCAGTGCTAGAAGCTTTGGGGGGGAGGGTTCCGATGAGCAGTTCTTC

clone size: many
D gene: TRBD2
V gene: TRBV11-2
J gene: TRBJ2-1
CDR3 protein: CASSLESGRPNEQFF
CDR3 DNA: TGTGCCAGCAGCTTAGAGAGCGGGAGACCCAATGAGCAGTTCTTC

clone size: many
D gene: -
V gene: TRBV27
J gene: TRBJ2-3
CDR3 protein: CASSYLRGDTQYF
CDR3 DNA: TGTGCCAGCAGTTACTTGAGGGGAGATACGCAGTATTTT

clone size: once
D gene: -
V gene: TRBV7-6
J gene: TRBJ2-4
CDR3 protein: CASSFGLFNEQYF
CDR3 DNA: TGTGCCAGCAGCTTTGGGCTATTCAATGAGCAGTACTTC

clone size: few
D gene: -
V gene: TRBV20-1
J gene: TRBJ1-3
CDR3 protein: CSARDHEGLSGNTIYF
CDR3 DNA: TGCAGTGCTAGAGATCATGAGGGGCTCTCTGGAAACACCATATATTTT

clone size: many
D gene: TRBD1
V gene: TRBV12-3/TRBV12-4
J gene: TRBJ1-3
CDR3 protein: CASSFGTGFSGNTIYF
CDR3 DNA: TGTGCCAGCAGTTTTGGGACAGGGTTTTCTGGAAACACCATATATTTT

clone size: -
D gene: -
V gene: TRBV7-3
J gene: TRBJ2-3
CDR3 protein: CASSSPGLPQYF
CDR3 DNA: TGTGCCAGCAGCTCCCCGGGACTCCCGCAGTATTTT

clone size: -
D gene: -
V gene: TRBV24-1
J gene: TRBJ2-3
CDR3 protein: CATSGSGSDTQYF
CDR3 DNA: TGTGCCACCAGTGGAAGCGGTTCAGATACGCAGTATTTT

clone size: -
D gene: -
V gene: TRBV12-3/TRBV12-4
J gene: TRBJ1-6
CDR3 protein: CASKIGPLGRIRRRNLHF
CDR3 DNA: TGTGCCAGCAAAATCGGCCCTCTCGGACGGATACGAAGGCGAAACCTCCACTTT

clone size: -
D gene: -
V gene: TRBV19
J gene: TRBJ2-3
CDR3 protein: CASHQGFADTQYF
CDR3 DNA: TGTGCCAGCCACCAGGGTTTCGCAGATACGCAGTATTTT

clone size: few
D gene: TRBD1
V gene: TRBV7-2
J gene: TRBJ1-5
CDR3 protein: CASSLRQGGGQPQHF
CDR3 DNA: TGTGCCAGCAGCTTAAGGCAGGGGGGGGGTCAGCCCCAGCATTTT

clone size: many
D gene: -
V gene: TRBV11-2
J gene: TRBJ1-4
CDR3 protein: CASSPRGWGSNEKLFF
CDR3 DNA: TGTGCCAGCAGCCCCAGGGGTTGGGGTTCTAATGAAAAACTGTTTTTT

clone size: many
D gene: -
V gene: TRBV4-3
J gene: TRBJ1-1
CDR3 protein: CASRRGQGYTEAFF
CDR3 DNA: TGCGCCAGCAGGAGGGGTCAGGGCTACACTGAAGCTTTCTTT

clone size: many
D gene: TRBD2
V gene: TRBV7-2
J gene: TRBJ2-7
CDR3 protein: CASSLLSGSGNEQYF
CDR3 DNA: TGTGCCAGCAGCTTACTTAGCGGGAGCGGAAACGAGCAGTACTTC

clone size: few
D gene: -
V gene: TRBV9
J gene: TRBJ2-7
CDR3 protein: CASSVSGSGYEQYF
CDR3 DNA: TGTGCCAGCAGCGTCTCCGGATCAGGGTACGAGCAGTACTTC

clone size: many
D gene: TRBD2
V gene: TRBV4-1
J gene: TRBJ2-7
CDR3 protein: CASSQAALRTSGRGEQYF
CDR3 DNA: TGCGCCAGCAGCCAGGCTGCTCTCCGGACTAGCGGGAGGGGCGAGCAGTACTTC

clone size: many
D gene: -
V gene: TRBV19
J gene: TRBJ1-5
CDR3 protein: CASRGSASRDNQPQHF
CDR3 DNA: TGTGCCAGTAGGGGTTCGGCGAGCAGGGATAATCAGCCCCAGCATTTT

clone size: many
D gene: -
V gene: TRBV7-8
J gene: TRBJ2-7
CDR3 protein: CASSYSEGYEQYF
CDR3 DNA: TGTGCCAGCAGCTACAGTGAAGGCTACGAGCAGTACTTC

clone size: -
D gene: TRBD1
V gene: TRBV24-1
J gene: TRBJ2-3
CDR3 protein: CATSDRDRGADTQYF
CDR3 DNA: TGTGCCACCAGTGACCGGGACAGGGGGGCAGATACGCAGTATTTT

clone size: many
D gene: -
V gene: TRBV20-1
J gene: TRBJ1-4
CDR3 protein: CSVAATNEKLFF
CDR3 DNA: TGCAGTGTGGCTGCAACTAATGAAAAACTGTTTTTT

clone size: -
D gene: TRBD1
V gene: TRBV29-1
J gene: TRBJ1-2
CDR3 protein: CSGRTGGGGYTF
CDR3 DNA: TGCAGCGGGAGGACAGGGGGCGGTGGCTACACCTTC

clone size: few
D gene: -
V gene: TRBV5-5
J gene: TRBJ1-1
CDR3 protein: CASSEGRATEAFF
CDR3 DNA: TGTGCCAGCAGCGAAGGGAGGGCCACTGAAGCTTTCTTT

clone size: few
D gene: -
V gene: TRBV9
J gene: TRBJ2-2
CDR3 protein: CASSVAPGTGELFF
CDR3 DNA: TGTGCCAGCAGCGTAGCCCCCGGCACCGGGGAGCTGTTTTTT

clone size: many
D gene: TRBD2
V gene: TRBV12-3/TRBV12-4
J gene: TRBJ2-5
CDR3 protein: CASRLAGAGETQYF
CDR3 DNA: TGTGCCAGCAGACTAGCGGGAGCGGGAGAGACCCAGTACTTC

clone size: -
D gene: -
V gene: TRBV11-3
J gene: TRBJ2-1
CDR3 protein: CASTPGAYNEQFF
CDR3 DNA: TGTGCCAGCACCCCGGGGGCGTACAATGAGCAGTTCTTC

clone size: many
D gene: TRBD1
V gene: TRBV27
J gene: TRBJ1-1
CDR3 protein: CASSLLGGQGAASTEAFF
CDR3 DNA: TGTGCCAGCAGTTTATTGGGGGGGCAGGGGGCTGCTAGCACTGAAGCTTTCTTT